The TCR beta chain under discussion was sequenced for a study of shared clonotypes between healthy human individuals. The germline gives CDR1 GTSNPN, CDR2 SVGIG (reference sequence). The V and J ends lost 3 bases and 11 bases respectively, with 10 bases between them. The CDR3 consists of 11 residues. The data were produced by immunoSEQ multiplex PCR, yet TCRdb's version contains in-frame clones alone and is incomplete. The profile shows over a million clones, 95% to 97% of them singletons. This clonotype was obtained from a man younger than 40 in good health. The specimen sequenced was naive CD4+ T cells sorted from blood. Regarding subset: CD45RA+ positively selected. V is TRBV30 and J is TRBJ1-4; D remains ambiguous. CDR3: CAWSPAGKLFF. CDR3 sequence (DNA): TGTGCCTGGAGCCCCGCGGGCAAACTGTTTTTT.